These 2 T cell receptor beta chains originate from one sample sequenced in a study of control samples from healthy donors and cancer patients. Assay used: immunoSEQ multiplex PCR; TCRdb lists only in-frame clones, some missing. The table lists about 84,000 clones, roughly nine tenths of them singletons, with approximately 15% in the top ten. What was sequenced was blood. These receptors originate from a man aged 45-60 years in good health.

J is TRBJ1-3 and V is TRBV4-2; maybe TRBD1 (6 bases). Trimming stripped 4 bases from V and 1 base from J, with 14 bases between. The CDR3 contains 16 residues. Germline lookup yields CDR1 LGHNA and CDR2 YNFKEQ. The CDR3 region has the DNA TGTGCCAGCAGCCCTTCAACAGGGCCATCTGGAAACACCATATATTTT. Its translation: CASSPSTGPSGNTIYF.

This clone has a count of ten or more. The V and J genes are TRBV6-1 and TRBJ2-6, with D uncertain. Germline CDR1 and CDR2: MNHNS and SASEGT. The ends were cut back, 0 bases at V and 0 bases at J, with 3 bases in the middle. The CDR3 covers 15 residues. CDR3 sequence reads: CASSEAGSGANVLTF. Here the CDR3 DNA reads TGTGCCAGCAGTGAAGCAGGCTCTGGGGCCAACGTCCTGACTTTC.